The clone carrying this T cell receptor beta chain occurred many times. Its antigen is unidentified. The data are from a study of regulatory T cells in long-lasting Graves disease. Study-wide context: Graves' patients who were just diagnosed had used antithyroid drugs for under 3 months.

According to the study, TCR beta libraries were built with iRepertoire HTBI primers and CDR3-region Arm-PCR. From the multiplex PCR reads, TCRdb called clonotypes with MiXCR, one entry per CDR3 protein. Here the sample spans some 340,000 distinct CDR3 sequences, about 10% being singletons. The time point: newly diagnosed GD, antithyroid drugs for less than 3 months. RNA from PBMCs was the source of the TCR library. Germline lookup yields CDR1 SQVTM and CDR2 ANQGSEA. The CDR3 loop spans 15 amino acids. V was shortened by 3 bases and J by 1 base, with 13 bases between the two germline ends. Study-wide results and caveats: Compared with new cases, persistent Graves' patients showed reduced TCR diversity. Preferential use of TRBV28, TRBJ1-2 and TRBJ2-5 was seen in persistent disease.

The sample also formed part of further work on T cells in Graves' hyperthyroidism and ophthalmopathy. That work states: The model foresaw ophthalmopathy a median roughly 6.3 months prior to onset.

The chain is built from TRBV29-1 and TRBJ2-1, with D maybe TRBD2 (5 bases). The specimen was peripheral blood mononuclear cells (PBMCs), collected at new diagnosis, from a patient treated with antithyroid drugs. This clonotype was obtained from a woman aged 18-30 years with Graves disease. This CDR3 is CSVDTAERSYNEQFF. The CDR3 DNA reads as TGCAGCGTTGACACCGCCGAGCGGTCCTACAATGAGCAGTTCTTC.